What follows are 27 T cell receptor beta chains derived from one specimen sequenced in a study of cytomegalovirus exposure and HLA in healthy donors. Method: immunoSEQ multiplex PCR; TCRdb's copy keeps in-frame clones and lacks some. The sample includes under 200,000 clones, roughly 91% of them seen just once. The sample taken for sequencing was PBMCs. All receptors derive from a man aged 18 to 35 in good health and CMV-seropositive.

This clone showed up just once. The CDR3 here is CASSSSPRTSGSGSYNEQFF. CDR3 DNA: TGTGCCAGCAGTTCCTCCCCCCGGACTAGCGGGAGTGGGTCCTACAATGAGCAGTTCTTC. The chain uses TRBV27 and TRBJ2-1, with 13 bases identical to TRBD2. Germline V gene data show CDR1 as MNHEY and CDR2 as SMNVEV (reference sequence). The CDR3 extends over 20 amino acids. V gave up 4 bases and J gave up 1 base; unmatched junction bases: 13.

This chain uses TRBV6-5 with TRBJ2-1; the D is unclear. V lost 6 bases to trimming and J lost 2 bases, with 14 bases between them. The germline V gene has CDR1 MNHEY and CDR2 SVGAGI. The CDR3 is made up of 15 amino acids. CDR3: CASSYGPPPYNEQFF. Here the CDR3 DNA reads TGTGCCAGCAGCTACGGCCCACCCCCCTACAATGAGCAGTTCTTC.

The V gene is TRBV27, the J gene TRBJ2-7, with TRBD1 matching 8 bases. Germline V gene data show CDR1 as MNHEY and CDR2 as SMNVEV (reference sequence). Trimming at V came to 4 bases and at J to 4 bases, leaving 9 bases not matched to a gene. This CDR3 is 15 amino acids long. The CDR3 here is CASSWSGGAVYEQYF. The DNA for the CDR3 is TGTGCCAGCAGTTGGTCAGGGGGCGCGGTATACGAGCAGTACTTC.

The gene calls are TRBV4-1 and TRBJ2-1; 10 bases agree with TRBD2. This CDR3 contains 16 residues. J gave up 7 bases and V 2 bases, and 8 bases lay outside the gene matches. Germline V gene lookup returns CDR1 MGHRA and CDR2 YSYEKL. The CDR3 sequence is CASSQSASGSGNEQFF. CDR3 DNA: TGCGCCAGCAGCCAATCAGCTAGCGGGAGTGGGAATGAGCAGTTCTTC.

J is TRBJ2-5 and V is TRBV6-6; the match to TRBD2 covers 8 bases. Germline V gives CDR1 MNHNY, CDR2 SVGAGI (reference sequence). V shed 0 bases and J 5 bases; nucleotides not matched to a gene: 5. The CDR3 is made up of 15 amino acids. Written as DNA, the CDR3 is TGTGCCAGCAGTTACTCGGGGGGACTAGGGGAGACCCAGTACTTC. Translating gives CASSYSGGLGETQYF.

The V and J genes are TRBV7-8 and TRBJ1-5; D uncertain. The CDR3 spans 13 residues. Per germline, CDR1 SGHVS and CDR2 FQNEAQ. V was pared by 5 bases and J by 5 bases, with 10 bases between. CDR3 in DNA: TGTGCCAGCAGCCTACTTCGTCATCAGCCCCAGCATTTT. Protein product: CASSLLRHQPQHF.

The count of this clone is one. The gene calls are TRBV30 and TRBJ1-4, with D tentatively TRBD1 (6 bases). The CDR3 extends over 18 amino acids. Per the germline V gene, CDR1 is GTSNPN and CDR2 is SVGIG (reference sequence). V was cut by 2 bases and J by 4 bases, with 23 bases left in between. The CDR3 sequence: CAWSQKVGRGLSNEKLFF. CDR3 nucleotide sequence: TGTGCCTGGAGTCAAAAGGTCGGCAGGGGCCTTAGTAATGAAAAACTGTTTTTT.

J is TRBJ2-7 and V is TRBV6-6; 11 positions match TRBD2. Germline V gene lookup returns CDR1 MNHNY and CDR2 SVGAGI (reference sequence). This CDR3 has 15 residues. The V and J ends lost 0 bases and 6 bases, in that order; junction bases with no gene match: 4. CDR3 DNA: TGTGCCAGCAGTTACTCCCTAGCGGGGGGTCCCGAGCAGTACTTC. Amino acid sequence: CASSYSLAGGPEQYF.

V gene TRBV10-2 combines with J gene TRBJ1-1; D possibly corresponds to TRBD1 (5 bases). Trimming left V 6 bases short and J 3 bases short, with 14 bases between. The V gene's germline CDR1 is WSHSY and CDR2 SAAADI. The CDR3 runs to 14 residues. CDR3 amino acids: CASSKVDIYTEAFF. The CDR3 nucleotides are TGCGCCAGCAGCAAGGTGGACATTTACACTGAAGCTTTCTTT.

The chain recombines TRBV27 with TRBJ2-1; 9 bases are a match to TRBD2. CDR3 length: 17 residues. V shed 4 bases, J shed 4 bases, and the junction held 11 bases outside the gene matches. Germline V gene sequence: CDR1 MNHEY, CDR2 SMNVEV (reference sequence). The CDR3 coding sequence is TGTGCCAGCAGTTCTTTTACGACTAGCGGAGATTACAATGAGCAGTTCTTC. It yields the protein CASSSFTTSGDYNEQFF.

The J gene is TRBJ2-7, the V gene TRBV5-1; TRBD1 matches at 9 bases. Germline CDR1 SGHRS, CDR2 YFSETQ. J was trimmed by 4 bases and V by 0 bases; bases with no gene match: 5. The CDR3 totals 15 residues. The CDR3 reads CASSLDPGQGYEQYF. As DNA, the CDR3 is TGCGCCAGCAGCTTGGACCCGGGACAGGGATACGAGCAGTACTTC.

The rearrangement joins TRBV9 to TRBJ2-7; TRBD2 is a possible D gene (6 bases). The CDR3 loop spans 15 amino acids. V shed 3 bases and J shed 1 base, with 14 bases lying between them. Germline loops: CDR1 SGDLS, CDR2 YYNGEE. For the CDR3, the DNA is TGTGCCAGCAGCGCTGAAGGGACTGGTTCCTACGAGCAGTACTTC. It encodes CASSAEGTGSYEQYF.

The chain recombines TRBV28 with TRBJ2-7; 8 nucleotides agree with TRBD1. The J segment lost 3 bases and the V segment lost 10 bases, leaving 14 bases of the junction unmatched. The CDR3 spans 15 residues. CDR1 is MDHEN, CDR2 SYDVKM, per germline. The CDR3 region is CAMRPDRGYGYEQYF. The CDR3 nucleotides are TGTGCCATGCGACCAGACAGGGGATATGGCTACGAGCAGTACTTC.

This chain uses TRBV13 with TRBJ1-2, with 9 bases lining up with TRBD1. Germline loops: CDR1 PRHDT, CDR2 FYEKMQ (reference sequence). With 6 bases clipped from V and 8 bases from J, the junction kept 7 bases outside the gene matches. The CDR3 totals 13 residues. Here the CDR3 DNA reads TGTGCCAGCAGAGACAGGGGGAAAGAAGGCTACACCTTC. This sequence encodes CASRDRGKEGYTF.

The J gene is TRBJ1-2, the V gene TRBV5-4; unclear D gene. Trimming pared 2 bases from V and 11 bases from J, leaving 10 bases between. Looked up from germline, CDR1 is SGHNT and CDR2 is YYREEE (reference sequence). The CDR3 length is 11 residues. CDR3 protein: CASSLEASYTF. The CDR3 DNA is TGTGCCAGCAGCTTAGAGGCGAGTTACACCTTC.

The J gene is TRBJ1-2, the V gene TRBV5-4; D is undetermined. The CDR3 has 14 residues. CDR1 and CDR2 from the germline V gene are SGHNT and YYREEE (reference sequence). The germline V and J ends were trimmed by 6 bases and 5 bases, with 17 bases remaining between them. CDR3 nucleotides: TGTGCCAGCACTAGGGCCCTTGGACTATATGGCTACACCTTC. Translating gives CASTRALGLYGYTF.

The gene calls are TRBV28 and TRBJ1-2; tentative D call: TRBD1 (6 bases). V lost 5 bases and J 5 bases, leaving 18 bases between the germline ends. Germline V gene sequence: CDR1 MDHEN, CDR2 SYDVKM. The CDR3 is 15 amino acids. The CDR3 sequence: CASSPQGRLGYGYTF. The CDR3 nucleotides are TGTGCCAGCAGTCCCCAGGGGAGATTAGGGTATGGCTACACCTTC.

This rearrangement joins TRBV7-9 to TRBJ1-1; 8 bases align to TRBD1. V gave up 1 base and J gave up 7 bases; unmatched junction bases: 8. Germline V gene lookup returns CDR1 SEHNR and CDR2 FQNEAQ (reference sequence). The CDR3 runs 15 residues. CDR3 residues: CASSLGGRRGREAFF. CDR3 DNA: TGTGCCAGCAGCTTAGGCGGTCGCAGGGGGCGTGAAGCTTTCTTT.

V usage is TRBV2 and J usage is TRBJ2-5; 9 bases agree with TRBD1. The CDR3 runs to 13 residues. The germline V gene has CDR1 SNHLY and CDR2 FYNNEI. The V gene end was trimmed by 6 bases and the J gene end by 9 bases; junction bases not matched to a gene: 8. The CDR3: CASRSTGGEAQYF. CDR3 nucleotides: TGTGCCAGCAGATCGACAGGGGGGGAGGCCCAGTACTTC.

The J gene is TRBJ2-2, the V gene TRBV25-1, with D uncertain. Trimming took 3 bases from V and 2 from J, leaving 10 bases between them. Germline V gene lookup returns CDR1 MGHDK and CDR2 SYGVNS. The CDR3 spans 15 residues. CDR3 protein: CASSDLRRNTGELFF. CDR3 DNA: TGTGCCAGCAGTGACTTACGGAGAAACACCGGGGAGCTGTTTTTT. Variable domain in full (rest from reference TRBV25-1 and TRBJ2-2): EADIYQTPRYLVIGTGKKITLECSQTMGHDKMYWYQQDPGMELHLIHYSYGVNSTEKGDLSSESTVSRIRTEHFPLTLESARPSHTSQYLCASSDLRRNTGELFFGEGSRLTVL.

The chain joins TRBV11-2 to TRBJ2-7, with 8 bases lining up with TRBD2. With 0 bases clipped from V and 6 bases from J, the junction kept 10 bases outside the gene matches. Germline CDR1 is SGHAT and CDR2 is FQNNGV. This CDR3 comprises 16 residues. CDR3 region: CASSLDQAGVFREQYF. In DNA form, the CDR3 reads TGTGCCAGCAGCTTAGATCAAGCGGGAGTTTTCCGCGAGCAGTACTTC.

The chain carries TRBV5-1 and TRBJ2-1; 7 nucleotides line up with TRBD2. The CDR3 length is 15 residues. V was pared by 1 base and J by 5 bases, with 6 bases of the junction left unmatched. Germline loops: CDR1 SGHRS, CDR2 YFSETQ. CDR3: CASSLLASGHNEQFF. CDR3 DNA: TGCGCCAGCAGCTTGTTGGCTAGCGGCCACAATGAGCAGTTCTTC.

The chain recombines TRBV5-4 with TRBJ2-3; D remains unclear. The V end was cut by 6 bases, the J end by 2 bases, with 10 bases between. Germline CDR1 reads SGHNT; CDR2 reads YYREEE (reference sequence). The CDR3 has 13 residues. DNA for the CDR3: TGTGCCAGCAAAAAGCGATCCACAGATACGCAGTATTTT. Translated: CASKKRSTDTQYF.

The chain couples TRBV27 to TRBJ1-5; tentative D call: TRBD1 (6 bases). The CDR3 runs to 13 residues. Looked up from germline, CDR1 is MNHEY and CDR2 is SMNVEV (reference sequence). V lost 1 base, J lost 6 bases, and 7 bases lay in between. The CDR3 DNA is TGTGCCAGCAGTTTATTGGGGGCTCAGCCCCAGCATTTT. Translating it yields CASSLLGAQPQHF.

V is TRBV6-5 and J is TRBJ2-7, with 8 nucleotides matching TRBD2. Trimming took 4 bases from V and 6 from J; bases not matched to a gene: 11. The CDR3 extends over 15 amino acids. Per the germline V gene, CDR1 is MNHEY and CDR2 is SVGAGI. The CDR3 DNA follows: TGTGCCAGCAGTTTGGAAGCGGGAGTTCTTGGCGAGCAGTACTTC. Its translation: CASSLEAGVLGEQYF.

The gene calls are TRBV6-5 and TRBJ2-7; TRBD1 matches at 8 bases. Germline-derived CDR1 and CDR2 are MNHEY and SVGAGI. This CDR3 comprises 13 residues. J gave up 3 bases and V 6 bases, and 4 bases lay outside the gene matches. In DNA form, the CDR3 reads TGTGCCAGCAGCGGACAGGGCATCTACGAGCAGTACTTC. Protein product: CASSGQGIYEQYF.

The chain is built from TRBV5-1 and TRBJ2-3; unclear D gene. V dropped 2 bases and J dropped 0 bases, with 7 bases sitting between them. Germline V gene lookup returns CDR1 SGHRS and CDR2 YFSETQ. The CDR3 has 14 residues. The CDR3 coding sequence is TGCGCCAGCAGCTTTGCGGCTAGCACAGATACGCAGTATTTT. Amino acid sequence: CASSFAASTDTQYF.